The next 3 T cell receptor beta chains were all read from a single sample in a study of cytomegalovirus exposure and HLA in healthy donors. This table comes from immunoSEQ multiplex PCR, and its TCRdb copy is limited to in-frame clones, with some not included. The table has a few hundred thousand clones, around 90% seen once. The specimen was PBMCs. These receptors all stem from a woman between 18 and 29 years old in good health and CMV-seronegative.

CDR3 sequence reads: CASSLETSGLTGELFF. CDR3 DNA sequence: TGTGCCAGCAGCTTAGAGACTAGCGGCCTCACCGGGGAGCTGTTTTTT. This sequence joins TRBV7-6 and TRBJ2-2; 9 bases are shared with TRBD2. Germline CDR1 SGHVS, CDR2 FNYEAQ. The V segment lost 1 base and the J segment 4 bases; nucleotides outside the gene matches: 4. This CDR3 comprises 16 residues.

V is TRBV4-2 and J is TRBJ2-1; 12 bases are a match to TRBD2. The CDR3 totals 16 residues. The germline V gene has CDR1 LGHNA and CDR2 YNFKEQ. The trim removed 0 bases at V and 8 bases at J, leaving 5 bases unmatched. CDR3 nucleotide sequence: TGTGCCAGCAGCCAAGACGGACTAGCGGGATTCGATGAGCAGTTCTTC. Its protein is CASSQDGLAGFDEQFF.

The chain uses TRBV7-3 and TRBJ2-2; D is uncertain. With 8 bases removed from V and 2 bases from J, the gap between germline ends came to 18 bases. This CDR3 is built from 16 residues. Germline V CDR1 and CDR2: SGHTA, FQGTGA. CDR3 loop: CASATTAVGNTGELFF. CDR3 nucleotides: TGTGCCAGCGCCACTACGGCAGTGGGTAACACCGGGGAGCTGTTTTTT.